The TCR beta chain under discussion was sequenced for a study of T cell responses to AZD1222 COVID-19 vaccine. Trimming took 4 bases from V and 2 from J; bases not matched to a gene: 4. The CDR3 is 15 amino acids. Germline CDR1 reads SNHLY; CDR2 reads FYNNEI. Regarding the study as a whole: Spike-specific TCR breadth and depth rose after two AZD1222 doses. The study found vaccine-associated CD4 TCRs spanning spike, dominant at 160-218 and 743-854. Mostly white British, mostly female donors; authors suggested clonal diversity may be underestimated. It was only after the peak T cell response that any repertoires were sampled.

Using immunoSEQ multiplex PCR, the repertoire was profiled, and TCRdb retains in-frame clones only, with some absent. The sample contains about 99,000 clones, roughly 86% of which appear only once. This clone was detected a few times. What it binds is unknown. The clonotype comes from an adult who received the MenACWY meningococcal vaccine as a control. This chain connects TRBV2 to TRBJ2-7, with 11 bases fitting TRBD2. The sample was peripheral blood, taken 28 days after the second dose of the MenACWY control vaccine. The chain's CDR3 is CASSALAGGTYEQYF. The CDR3 DNA is TGTGCCAGCAGTGCTCTAGCGGGGGGAACCTACGAGCAGTACTTC.